Presented here are 10 T cell receptor beta chains from one specimen sequenced in a study of T cell repertoires in cytomegalovirus infection. Antigens of these TCRs are unknown. TCRdb re-analysed the reads in MiXCR, keeping a single row per CDR3 protein. The sample holds 750,000 to 950,000 distinct CDR3 sequences; about 29% are singletons and the top ten take about an eighth. Sample: cultured CD8+ T cells from PBMCs, taken from culture after CMV antigen stimulation. The origin of the receptors is a human donor in good health (CMV status not recorded). Some clones in this sample may be carry-over from other donors' samples.

This clonotype was counted at least ten times. The genes are TRBV7-2 and TRBJ2-3; 7 nucleotides match TRBD1. The length of the CDR3 is 16 residues. Germline assignment: CDR1 SGHTA and CDR2 FQGNSA. The V gene end was trimmed by 5 bases and the J gene end by 0 bases; junction bases not matched to a gene: 8. The CDR3 here is CASSPQQGTSTDTQYF. The CDR3 DNA sequence: TGTGCCAGCAGCCCTCAACAGGGGACAAGCACAGATACGCAGTATTTT.

This clonotype came up many times. The CDR3 nucleotides are TGTGCCAGCAGTTACTCGACTCAAAGGGGGTCCTACGAGCAGTACGTC. The encoded protein is CASSYSTQRGSYEQYV. The chain is built from TRBV6-2 or TRBV6-3 and TRBJ2-7, with D possibly TRBD1 on 6 matching bases. CDR1 is MNHEY and CDR2 is SVGEGT in the germline V gene. This CDR3 has 16 amino acids. The ends were cut back, 0 bases at V and 1 base at J, with 13 bases in the middle.

This chain uses TRBV5-8 with TRBJ2-1; 8 bases match TRBD1. The CDR3 covers 15 residues. CDR1 and CDR2 from the germline V gene are SGHTS and YDEGEE. V shed 3 bases, J shed 4 bases, and the junction held 6 bases outside the gene matches. CDR3 residues: CASSWYGQGYNEQFF. For the CDR3, the DNA is TGTGCCAGCAGCTGGTACGGACAGGGATACAATGAGCAGTTCTTC.

A few counts support this clonotype. The chain combines TRBV6-1 with TRBJ2-5; D possibly matches TRBD1 or TRBD2 (5 bases each). The CDR3 sequence is 13 residues long. Trimming removed 5 bases from V and 5 bases from J, with 12 bases in between. Germline V CDR1 and CDR2: MNHNS, SASEGT. As DNA, the CDR3 is TGTGCCAGCAGTTATCACGGGGCGGAGACCCAGTACTTC. Translation gives CASSYHGAETQYF.

This sequence joins TRBV3-1 and TRBJ1-2; D gene ambiguous. In germline, CDR1 is LGHDT, CDR2 YNNKEL (reference sequence). Between the trimmed V and J ends, which lost 0 bases and 4 bases, there was a span of 12 bases. The CDR3 is 15 amino acids. CDR3 in amino acids: CASSQDHQPIYGYTF. The DNA of the CDR3 is TGTGCCAGCAGCCAAGATCATCAACCGATCTATGGCTACACCTTC.

The chain joins TRBV7-8 to TRBJ1-5; 9 bases are a match to TRBD1. The trim removed 1 base at V and 1 base at J, leaving 8 bases unmatched. CDR3 length: 18 amino acids. From germline, CDR1 is SGHVS and CDR2 FQNEAQ. The CDR3 spells CASSLGSTGGASNQPQHF. In nucleotides, the CDR3 is TGTGCCAGCAGCTTAGGGAGCACAGGGGGCGCGAGCAATCAGCCCCAGCATTTT.

This clonotype was recorded a few times. The chain has TRBV15 and TRBJ2-5; D may be TRBD1 or TRBD2 (6 bases each). The CDR3 is made up of 15 amino acids. The germline gives CDR1 LNHNV, CDR2 YYDKDF (reference sequence). Trimming removed 1 base from V and 5 bases from J, with 14 bases in between. The CDR3 sequence is CATSRAQEGGETQYF. Written as DNA, the CDR3 is TGTGCCACCAGCAGAGCTCAGGAGGGGGGTGAGACCCAGTACTTC. Variable domain in full (rest from reference TRBV15 and TRBJ2-5): DAMVIQNPRYQVTQFGKPVTLSCSQTLNHNVMYWYQQKSSQAPKLLFHYYDKDFNNEADTPDNFQSRRPNTSFCFLDIRSPGLGDTAMYLCATSRAQEGGETQYFGPGTRLLVL.

This clonotype was counted a few times. The chain is built from TRBV20-1 and TRBJ1-2; TRBD1 agrees at 9 bases. The CDR3 has 15 residues. Germline lookup yields CDR1 DFQATT and CDR2 SNEGSKA (reference sequence). J was trimmed by 3 bases and V by 0 bases; bases with no gene match: 5. The CDR3 region has the DNA TGCAGTGCTAGAGATTCGGACAGGGGATACTATGGCTACACCTTC. It encodes CSARDSDRGYYGYTF.

This clonotype was seen ten or more times. The V and J genes are TRBV7-6 and TRBJ1-1, with D possibly matching TRBD1 (5 bases). V lost 3 bases, J lost 2 bases, and 16 bases lay in between. CDR1 SGHVS and CDR2 FNYEAQ come from the germline V gene. This CDR3 has 16 residues. CDR3 loop: CASSLIPGRLNTEAFF. In DNA, the CDR3 is TGTGCCAGCAGCTTGATTCCGGGACGACTTAACACTGAAGCTTTCTTT. The whole variable domain, remainder taken from reference TRBV7-6 and TRBJ1-1, is GAGVSQSPRYKVTKRGQDVALRCDPISGHVSLYWYRQALGQGPEFLTYFNYEAQQDKSGLPNDRFSAERPEGSISTLTIQRTEQRDSAMYRCASSLIPGRLNTEAFFGQGTRLTVV.

The chain carries TRBV27 and TRBJ1-2, with D maybe TRBD1 (5 bases). CDR3 length: 14 amino acids. V was clipped by 6 bases and J by 1 base, with 12 bases between them. CDR1 is MNHEY and CDR2 is SMNVEV in the germline V gene (reference sequence). Here the CDR3 DNA reads TGTGCCAGCAGGAAAGCACAGGATAACTATGGCTACACCTTC. As protein: CASRKAQDNYGYTF.